Below are 18 T cell receptor beta chains sequenced from a single sample in a study of regulatory T cells in long-lasting Graves disease. Time point reported: newly diagnosed GD, antithyroid drugs for less than 3 months. The TCR library was prepared using RNA isolated from PBMCs. Assembly of TCR beta libraries relied on iRepertoire HTBI primers together with Arm-PCR of CDR3 regions. TCRdb reprocessed the multiplex PCR reads via MiXCR and lists one record per CDR3 protein. The sample contains approximately 540,000 distinct CDR3 sequences, around 11% of which appear only once. The data were also submitted as part of a second study, on T cells in Graves' hyperthyroidism and ophthalmopathy.

The sample was peripheral blood mononuclear cells (PBMCs), taken at new diagnosis, from a patient treated with antithyroid drugs. These receptors were taken from a woman aged 30 to 39 with Graves disease.

The genes are TRBV5-6 and TRBJ2-5; TRBD2 might be the D (5 bases). V dropped 5 bases and J dropped 7 bases, with 21 bases sitting between them. Germline V lookup: CDR1 SGHDT, CDR2 YYEEEE. This CDR3 has 15 amino acids. CDR3 protein: CASSSQRSQRGTQYF. The CDR3 DNA reads as TGTGCCAGCAGTTCACAGAGATCCCAACGGGGGACCCAGTACTTC.

The sample holds many counts of this clonotype. V is TRBV29-1 and J is TRBJ2-7; TRBD1 might be the D (6 bases). The CDR3 sequence is 12 residues long. Trimming stripped 8 bases from V and 0 bases from J, with 11 bases between. Germline V gene data show CDR1 as SQVTM and CDR2 as ANQGSEA. This CDR3 is CSTGQISYEQYF. CDR3 coding DNA: TGCAGCACAGGACAGATCTCCTACGAGCAGTACTTC.

This clonotype was counted many times. J is TRBJ2-1 and V is TRBV5-8; perhaps TRBD1 as D (6 bases). The CDR3 length is 15 residues. V was shortened by 2 bases and J by 5 bases, with 14 bases between the two germline ends. Germline assignment: CDR1 SGHTS and CDR2 YDEGEE. The CDR3 DNA reads as TGTGCCAGCAGCTTCGGGTCAGGGGTGGACAATGAGCAGTTCTTC. This translates into CASSFGSGVDNEQFF. The entire variable domain, with the rest obtained from reference TRBV5-8 and TRBJ2-1, is as follows: EAGVTQSPTHLIKTRGQQATLRCSPISGHTSVYWYQQALGLGLQFLLWYDEGEERNRGNFPPRFSGRQFPNYSSELNVNALELEDSALYLCASSFGSGVDNEQFFGPGTRLTVL.

This clonotype was picked up many times. The chain carries TRBV11-2 and TRBJ1-4, with D uncertain. The germline V gene encodes CDR1 SGHAT and CDR2 FQNNGV. V lost 1 base to trimming and J lost 0 bases, with 15 bases between them. This CDR3 contains 18 residues. The CDR3 protein is CASSLGFLARATNEKLFF. The CDR3 DNA reads TGTGCCAGCAGCTTAGGCTTCCTCGCTAGGGCAACTAATGAAAAACTGTTTTTT.

In this sample, this clonotype turned up many times. V gene TRBV19 combines with J gene TRBJ2-1, with TRBD1 as a possible D gene (5 bases). Between the trimmed V and J ends, which lost 2 bases and 4 bases, there was a span of 21 bases. The germline CDR1 and CDR2 sequences are LNHDA and SQIVND (reference sequence). The CDR3 consists of 18 residues. The CDR3 sequence is CASSIRAGRTVGYNEQFF. CDR3 nucleotides: TGTGCCAGTAGTATACGGGCAGGGCGAACTGTGGGATACAATGAGCAGTTCTTC.

In regard to this clonotype: One end of the junction is discordant with germline, which a read error may explain. V and J are TRBV7-2 and TRBJ2-1; 8 bases match TRBD2. Germline V CDR1 and CDR2: SGHTA, FQGNSA. The CDR3 runs to 16 residues. The CDR3 sequence: CASSLEGAGVVNEQFF. The CDR3, as DNA: TGCGCCAGCAGCTTAGAGGGAGCGGGAGTAGTCAATGAGCAGTTCTTC.

The sample holds many counts of this clonotype. This chain joins TRBV2 and TRBJ2-7, with D hard to call. Trimming took off 3 bases at V and 0 bases at J, with 9 bases between the two ends. The CDR3 contains 14 residues. The germline gives CDR1 SNHLY, CDR2 FYNNEI. CDR3 amino acids: CASSDPGYSYEQYF. The CDR3 DNA sequence: TGTGCCAGCAGTGACCCGGGCTACTCCTACGAGCAGTACTTC.

This clonotype was observed at least ten times. The chain is built from TRBV7-8 and TRBJ1-1; 9 bases agree with TRBD1. Unmatched junction bases numbered 5, after V lost 1 base and J lost 5 bases. CDR1 and CDR2 (germline): SGHVS, FQNEAQ. CDR3 length equals 15 residues. In DNA, the CDR3 is TGTGCCAGCAGCTTAGGGGACAGGGAAGGGACTGAAGCTTTCTTT. It yields the protein CASSLGDREGTEAFF.

This clonotype has a count of ten or more. This sequence joins TRBV6-1 and TRBJ2-1; 8 nucleotides align to TRBD2. This CDR3 is built from 15 residues. The V and J ends lost 3 bases and 2 bases, in that order; junction bases with no gene match: 3. The germline V gene encodes CDR1 MNHNS and CDR2 SASEGT. This CDR3 is CASSDLAGTYNEQFF. CDR3 DNA: TGTGCCAGCAGTGACTTAGCGGGAACCTACAATGAGCAGTTCTTC.

This clonotype was seen a handful of times. The gene calls are TRBV9 and TRBJ2-1, with D perhaps matching TRBD2 (6 bases). The CDR3 runs 15 residues. Germline CDR1 is SGDLS and CDR2 is YYNGEE. V lost 0 bases and J 4 bases, leaving 11 bases between the germline ends. The CDR3 DNA sequence: TGTGCCAGCAGCGTAGGGGGGACTTTTTACAATGAGCAGTTCTTC. Translating gives CASSVGGTFYNEQFF.

The table lists this clonotype with many counts. The CDR3 is CASSYSTVGTGPSYEQYF. The CDR3 nucleotides are TGTGCCAGCAGTTACTCGACCGTTGGGACAGGGCCCTCCTACGAGCAGTACTTC. The genes are TRBV6-5 and TRBJ2-7; 9 positions match TRBD1. The CDR3 consists of 18 residues. V dropped 0 bases and J dropped 0; count of bases not matched to a gene: 9. The germline gives CDR1 MNHEY, CDR2 SVGAGI.

A remark on this clonotype: This probably arose from a read error, given a far larger clone one base away. As the CDR3 is not closed by the conserved phenylalanine or tryptophan, this likely results from a read error. V and J are TRBV7-2 and TRBJ1-1; 7 nucleotides align to TRBD1. Trimming at V came to 6 bases and at J to 6 bases, leaving 10 bases not matched to a gene. The germline V gene has CDR1 SGHTA and CDR2 FQGNSA. The length of the CDR3 is 14 residues. This CDR3 is CASSSEGRGPEAFL. CDR3 nucleotide sequence: TGTGCCAGCAGTTCGGAGGGGAGGGGGCCTGAAGCTTTCTTG.

This clonotype was detected ten times or more. The rearrangement joins TRBV6-1 to TRBJ2-1, with no clear D. V lost 6 bases, J lost 8 bases, and 5 bases lay in between. Looked up from germline, CDR1 is MNHNS and CDR2 is SASEGT. The CDR3 extends over 10 amino acids. This CDR3 is CASSDHEQFF. CDR3 sequence (DNA): TGTGCCAGCAGCGATCATGAGCAGTTCTTC.

The genes are TRBV11-1 and TRBJ2-7, with 8 nucleotides matching TRBD1. V lost 8 bases and J lost 2; bases outside the gene matches: 5. The CDR3 covers 13 residues. CDR1 is SGHAT and CDR2 is FQDESV in the germline V gene (reference sequence). CDR3 region: CASRDRSPYEQYF. CDR3 in DNA: TGTGCCAGCCGGGACAGGAGCCCCTACGAGCAGTACTTC.

In its sample, this clonotype was seen many times. This chain uses TRBV19 with TRBJ2-2; 7 bases agree with TRBD2. V was pared by 7 bases and J by 3 bases, with 5 bases of the junction left unmatched. The CDR3 loop spans 14 amino acids. The germline gives CDR1 LNHDA, CDR2 SQIVND (reference sequence). CDR3 residues: CASMARGYTGELFF. CDR3 in DNA: TGTGCCAGTATGGCGCGGGGGTACACCGGGGAGCTGTTTTTT. The full variable domain, in which reference TRBV19 and TRBJ2-2 provide the parts outside the CDR3, is DGGITQSPKYLFRKEGQNVTLSCEQNLNHDAMYWYRQDPGQGLRLIYYSQIVNDFQKGDIAEGYSVSREKKESFPLTVTSAQKNPTAFYLCASMARGYTGELFFGEGSRLTVL.

The chain employs TRBV5-1 and TRBJ2-1, with D uncertain. This CDR3 spans 17 amino acids. Trimming removed 3 bases at V and 2 bases at J, with 18 bases between. Germline assignment: CDR1 SGHRS and CDR2 YFSETQ. The CDR3 region has the DNA TGCGCCAGCAGCTCCCTTGAAGCCCGTGGGGCCTACAATGAGCAGTTCTTC. As protein: CASSSLEARGAYNEQFF.

This clonotype was detected ten times or more. The chain recombines TRBV30 with TRBJ1-4; D unclear. V lost 0 bases to trimming and J lost 8 bases, with 28 bases between them. The CDR3 runs to 19 residues. CDR1 is GTSNPN, CDR2 SVGIG, per germline (reference sequence). DNA for the CDR3: TGTGCCTGGAGTGTAATTTTGACGGCGTCAGCCACGAGCGGGGAAAAACTGTTTTTT. The encoded protein is CAWSVILTASATSGEKLFF.

The chain has TRBV15 and TRBJ2-2, with D unclear. From germline, CDR1 is LNHNV and CDR2 YYDKDF (reference sequence). The CDR3 totals 14 residues. Between the trimmed V and J ends, which lost 0 bases and 6 bases, there was a span of 8 bases. The CDR3 reads CATSRDKVPGELFF. CDR3 bases: TGTGCCACCAGCAGAGATAAAGTCCCCGGGGAGCTGTTTTTT. The entire variable domain, with the rest obtained from reference TRBV15 and TRBJ2-2, is as follows: DAMVIQNPRYQVTQFGKPVTLSCSQTLNHNVMYWYQQKSSQAPKLLFHYYDKDFNNEADTPDNFQSRRPNTSFCFLDIRSPGLGDTAMYLCATSRDKVPGELFFGEGSRLTVL.